Listed here are 27 T cell receptor beta chains from one sample, sequenced in a study of beta chain features in type 1 diabetes. No antigen is known for these receptors. Sequencing targeted expressed TCRB transcripts, as all isolated RNA had been reverse transcribed. The table came from immunoSEQ multiplex PCR; TCRdb's copy has only in-frame clones and leaves some out. The profile shows 300,000 to 350,000 clones, less than 15% of them singletons. Study conclusions and caveats: TCRB CDR3 length was moderately but significantly reduced in all four CD4+ subsets of Type 1 diabetes patients.

Sequences were obtained from naive CD4+ T cells from blood. Receptor source: a young woman with type 1 diabetes.

The rearrangement joins TRBV5-1 to TRBJ2-1; TRBD2 aligns across 8 bases. CDR1 and CDR2 from the germline V gene are SGHRS and YFSETQ. The CDR3 extends over 16 amino acids. The ends lost 4 bases at V and 4 bases at J; junction bases unmatched: 10. In nucleotides, the CDR3 is TGCGCCAGCAGCCCCCCGGGACTAGGGATGTACAATGAGCAGTTCTTC. It yields the protein CASSPPGLGMYNEQFF.

This clone was counted between two and nine times. The V gene is TRBV10-3, the J gene TRBJ1-5, with D maybe TRBD1 (6 bases). Per germline, CDR1 ENHRY and CDR2 SYGVKD. The V and J ends lost 7 bases and 6 bases respectively, with 13 bases between them. This CDR3 is built from 13 residues. In DNA form, the CDR3 reads TGTGCCATCATGGGGGGGGCGGGTCAGCCCCAGCATTTT. As protein: CAIMGGAGQPQHF.

This clone came up a few times. This chain uses TRBV6-6 with TRBJ1-2, with 8 bases matching TRBD1. Germline loops: CDR1 MNHNY, CDR2 SVGAGI (reference sequence). The ends lost 6 bases at V and 8 bases at J; junction bases unmatched: 8. There are 13 residues in the CDR3. The CDR3 sequence is CASSDRGGRGYTF. In DNA form, the CDR3 reads TGTGCCAGCAGCGACAGGGGAGGCCGGGGCTACACCTTC.

The V gene is TRBV29-1, the J gene TRBJ1-5; D might be TRBD1 (5 bases). Trimming left V 4 bases short and J 4 bases short, with 14 bases between. CDR3 length: 14 amino acids. CDR1 and CDR2 from the germline V gene are SQVTM and ANQGSEA. The CDR3 region is CSVAGPGWNQPQHF. The DNA of the CDR3 is TGCAGCGTTGCTGGGCCAGGGTGGAATCAGCCCCAGCATTTT.

This clone was seen a handful of times. Other DNA sequences in this sample translate to the same CDR3. V usage is TRBV5-1 and J usage is TRBJ2-5; 7 nucleotides align to TRBD2. The V gene's germline CDR1 is SGHRS and CDR2 YFSETQ. V was clipped by 7 bases and J by 2 bases; unmatched bases: 5. The CDR3 covers 13 residues. The CDR3 loop is CASSGGLQETQYF. As DNA, the CDR3 is TGCGCCAGCTCGGGAGGCCTACAAGAGACCCAGTACTTC.

This chain connects TRBV11-2 to TRBJ2-5; 8 positions match TRBD1. This CDR3 is 14 amino acids long. From germline, CDR1 is SGHAT and CDR2 FQNNGV. V shed 3 bases, J shed 4 bases, and the junction held 4 bases outside the gene matches. The CDR3 loop is CASSFSGGRETQYF. As DNA, the CDR3 is TGTGCCAGCAGCTTCTCAGGGGGCCGAGAGACCCAGTACTTC.

This clone showed up just a few times. This rearrangement joins TRBV7-8 to TRBJ2-5; D may be TRBD2 (6 bases). Germline-derived CDR1 and CDR2 are SGHVS and FQNEAQ. This CDR3 is built from 14 residues. V gave up 1 base and J gave up 5 bases, with 11 bases separating them. The CDR3 coding sequence is TGTGCCAGCAGCTTAGGGGCTAGCGCGGAGACCCAGTACTTC. Amino acids: CASSLGASAETQYF.

In its sample, this clone was seen a few times. The V gene is TRBV7-9, the J gene TRBJ2-1; 9 bases align to TRBD1. Germline CDR1 reads SEHNR; CDR2 reads FQNEAQ (reference sequence). This CDR3 comprises 16 residues. V was clipped by 3 bases and J by 10 bases; unmatched bases: 13. This CDR3 reads CASSFLRTGVAREQFF. CDR3 sequence (DNA): TGTGCCAGCAGCTTTTTGAGGACAGGGGTGGCCCGCGAGCAGTTCTTC.

V gene TRBV18 combines with J gene TRBJ2-5; 8 bases are shared with TRBD1. There are 15 residues in the CDR3. Germline loops: CDR1 KGHSH, CDR2 LQKENI. The trim removed 6 bases at V and 5 bases at J, leaving 11 bases unmatched. As DNA, the CDR3 is TGTGCCAGCTCGCCAGGGGGCAGTCGGATCGAGACCCAGTACTTC. It yields the protein CASSPGGSRIETQYF.

The chain recombines TRBV5-1 with TRBJ2-2, with 11 positions matching TRBD2. CDR1 and CDR2 (germline): SGHRS, YFSETQ. The CDR3 runs 16 residues. The V gene end was trimmed by 5 bases and the J gene end by 6 bases; junction bases not matched to a gene: 9. CDR3 residues: CASRSSGRPVAGELFF. The CDR3 coding sequence is TGCGCCAGCAGATCTAGCGGGAGGCCCGTGGCCGGGGAGCTGTTTTTT.

V is TRBV30 and J is TRBJ2-5, with D unclear. The germline CDR1 and CDR2 sequences are GTSNPN and SVGIG (reference sequence). The ends were cut back, 5 bases at V and 1 base at J, with 8 bases in the middle. CDR3 length: 12 amino acids. The DNA of the CDR3 is TGTGCCTGGCGCTACCTCCAAGAGACCCAGTACTTC. Its translation: CAWRYLQETQYF.

This clone showed up just a few times. This chain links TRBV19 with TRBJ2-1; D unclear. Germline CDR1 is LNHDA and CDR2 is SQIVND (reference sequence). V was shortened by 3 bases and J by 13 bases, with 13 bases between the two germline ends. There are 12 residues in the CDR3. The CDR3 reads CASSIALDKQFF. CDR3 nucleotide sequence: TGTGCCAGTAGTATTGCCCTCGACAAACAGTTCTTC.

This clone was seen only a few times. CDR3 nucleotides: TGTGCCAGCAGCAAGGTAGGAGGGACCTACAATGAGCAGTTCTTC. Amino acids: CASSKVGGTYNEQFF. The chain uses TRBV14 and TRBJ2-1; D may be TRBD2 (6 bases). Looked up from germline, CDR1 is SGHDN and CDR2 is FVKESK. V shed 5 bases and J shed 2 bases, with 13 bases lying between them. The length of the CDR3 is 15 residues.

The V gene is TRBV9, the J gene TRBJ2-7, with TRBD2 identical over 9 bases. The length of the CDR3 is 15 residues. Germline CDR1 is SGDLS and CDR2 is YYNGEE. J was trimmed by 2 bases and V by 3 bases; bases with no gene match: 6. The CDR3 sequence: CASSATSGPTYEQYF. The CDR3 DNA follows: TGTGCCAGCAGCGCGACTAGCGGCCCGACCTACGAGCAGTACTTC.

This clone was observed a handful of times. The chain employs TRBV6-6 and TRBJ2-1; 12 bases fit TRBD2. This CDR3 has 16 amino acids. V dropped 6 bases and J dropped 1; count of bases not matched to a gene: 4. Germline CDR1 MNHNY, CDR2 SVGAGI (reference sequence). CDR3 sequence reads: CASSRLAGESYNEQFF. CDR3 nucleotides: TGTGCCAGCAGCAGACTAGCGGGGGAATCCTACAATGAGCAGTTCTTC.

The table lists this clone with a few counts. The chain links TRBV30 to TRBJ2-7; TRBD2 might be the D (6 bases). Looked up from germline, CDR1 is GTSNPN and CDR2 is SVGIG (reference sequence). Between the trimmed V and J ends, which lost 1 base and 0 bases, there was a span of 10 bases. The CDR3 extends over 14 amino acids. CDR3 sequence reads: CAWSGQGGSYEQYF. CDR3 sequence (DNA): TGTGCCTGGAGTGGTCAGGGAGGCTCCTACGAGCAGTACTTC.

The chain links TRBV5-4 to TRBJ2-2; D may be TRBD2 (5 bases). CDR3 length: 16 amino acids. Germline V gives CDR1 SGHNT, CDR2 YYREEE (reference sequence). Trimming shortened V by 4 bases and J by 3 bases, and 16 bases separated the two germline ends. This chain's CDR3 is CASSTRSRAHTGELFF. The DNA of the CDR3 is TGTGCCAGCAGCACCCGCTCGCGGGCCCACACCGGGGAGCTGTTTTTT. Complete variable domain (other parts from reference TRBV5-4 and TRBJ2-2): ETGVTQSPTHLIKTRGQQVTLRCSSQSGHNTVSWYQQALGQGPQFIFQYYREEENGRGNFPPRFSGLQFPNYSSELNVNALELDDSALYLCASSTRSRAHTGELFFGEGSRLTVL.

J is TRBJ2-7 and V is TRBV18; tentatively, D is TRBD2 (6 bases). CDR1 and CDR2 from the germline V gene are KGHSH and LQKENI. The CDR3 extends over 15 amino acids. V gave up 5 bases and J gave up 0 bases, with 14 bases separating them. CDR3 in amino acids: CASSSTTGSSYEQYV. Written as DNA, the CDR3 is TGTGCCAGCTCAAGTACCACCGGGAGCTCCTACGAGCAGTACGTC.

V usage is TRBV5-1 and J usage is TRBJ2-1, with TRBD2 matching 9 bases. CDR1 is SGHRS and CDR2 is YFSETQ in the germline V gene. CDR3 size: 14 residues. Unmatched junction bases numbered 8, after V lost 5 bases and J lost 8 bases. The CDR3 is CASSREGTSYEQFF. CDR3 coding DNA: TGCGCCAGCAGTCGCGAAGGGACTAGCTATGAGCAGTTCTTC.

This clone occurred a few times. The V gene is TRBV29-1, the J gene TRBJ2-7, with a possible D match to TRBD2 (6 bases). V was cut by 3 bases and J by 6 bases, with 15 bases left in between. The germline V gene has CDR1 SQVTM and CDR2 ANQGSEA. CDR3 length: 13 amino acids. CDR3 loop: CSVERRDRREQYF. CDR3 DNA: TGCAGCGTTGAGCGGCGGGATAGGCGCGAGCAGTACTTC.

This chain uses TRBV6-6 with TRBJ2-1, with unresolved D. Trimming pared 6 bases from V and 9 bases from J, leaving 15 bases between. This CDR3 region has 13 residues. Germline CDR1 reads MNHNY; CDR2 reads SVGAGI (reference sequence). CDR3 nucleotides: TGTGCCAGCAGCCCGTCCGTAGGCGGTGAGCAGTTCTTC. It is translated as CASSPSVGGEQFF.

This chain connects TRBV7-8 to TRBJ2-3; D gene unclear. Germline V lookup: CDR1 SGHVS, CDR2 FQNEAQ. There are 17 residues in the CDR3. Trimming took 7 bases from V and 0 from J, leaving 20 bases between them. The CDR3: CASIPPPGYPSTDTQYF. The CDR3 DNA follows: TGTGCCAGCATCCCCCCACCGGGTTATCCTAGCACAGATACGCAGTATTTT.

This clone was detected only a few times. The chain has TRBV9 and TRBJ1-2, with 7 bases aligning to TRBD1. V dropped 4 bases and J dropped 3; count of bases not matched to a gene: 15. This CDR3 spans 17 amino acids. Germline V gene sequence: CDR1 SGDLS, CDR2 YYNGEE. This CDR3 reads CASSPEGAPPSHYGYTF. The CDR3 DNA reads TGTGCCAGCAGCCCAGAGGGGGCCCCTCCGTCTCACTATGGCTACACCTTC.

There are a few counts of this clone. The chain joins TRBV25-1 to TRBJ2-2; D remains ambiguous. This CDR3 is built from 12 residues. From germline, CDR1 is MGHDK and CDR2 SYGVNS. V lost 5 bases and J lost 7, with 8 bases in between. The CDR3 spells CASSPRFGELFF. The CDR3, as DNA: TGTGCCAGCAGTCCCAGATTCGGGGAGCTGTTTTTT.

V gene TRBV30 combines with J gene TRBJ2-3; D possibly corresponds to TRBD2 (6 bases). CDR1 is GTSNPN and CDR2 is SVGIG in the germline V gene (reference sequence). CDR3 length: 14 amino acids. V lost 1 base to trimming and J lost 5 bases, with 13 bases between them. The CDR3 nucleotides are TGTGCCTGGAGTGGAGGAGGAGGGGTAGATACGCAGTATTTT. This encodes CAWSGGGGVDTQYF.

A few counts support this clone. The chain carries TRBV11-2 and TRBJ2-3; possibly TRBD1 for D (8 bases). The CDR3 sequence is 16 residues long. V shed 4 bases and J shed 1 base, with 15 bases lying between them. Germline assignment: CDR1 SGHAT and CDR2 FQNNGV. The CDR3 nucleotides read TGTGCCAGCAGCTACCCACAGGGGGGGGGCACAGATACGCAGTATTTT. This codes for CASSYPQGGGTDTQYF. The variable domain in full, with the rest retrieved from reference TRBV11-2 and TRBJ2-3, is EAGVAQSPRYKIIEKRQSVAFWCNPISGHATLYWYQQILGQGPKLLIQFQNNGVVDDSQLPKDRFSAERLKGVDSTLKIQPAKLEDSAVYLCASSYPQGGGTDTQYFGPGTRLTVL.

This chain uses TRBV19 with TRBJ2-2; D remains ambiguous. The V gene's germline CDR1 is LNHDA and CDR2 SQIVND (reference sequence). The CDR3 runs to 13 residues. V was trimmed by 5 bases and J by 4 bases, leaving 8 bases between them. The CDR3 is CASSFGGTGELFF. The CDR3 DNA follows: TGTGCCAGTAGTTTTGGCGGCACCGGGGAGCTGTTTTTT.